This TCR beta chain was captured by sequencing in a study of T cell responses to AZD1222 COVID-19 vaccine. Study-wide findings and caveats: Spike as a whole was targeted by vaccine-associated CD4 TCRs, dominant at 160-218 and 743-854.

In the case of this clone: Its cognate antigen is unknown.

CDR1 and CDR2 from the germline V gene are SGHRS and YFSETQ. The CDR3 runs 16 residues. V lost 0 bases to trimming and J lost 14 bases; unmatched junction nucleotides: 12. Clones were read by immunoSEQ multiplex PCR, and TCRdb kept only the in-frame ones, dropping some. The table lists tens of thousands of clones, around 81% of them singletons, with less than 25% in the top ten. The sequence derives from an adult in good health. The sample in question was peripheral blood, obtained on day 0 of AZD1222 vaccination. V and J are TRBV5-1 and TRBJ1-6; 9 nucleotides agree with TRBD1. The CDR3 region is CASSLDRPDRGATLHF. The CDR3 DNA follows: TGCGCCAGCAGCTTGGACCGACCGGACAGGGGAGCGACCCTCCACTTT.